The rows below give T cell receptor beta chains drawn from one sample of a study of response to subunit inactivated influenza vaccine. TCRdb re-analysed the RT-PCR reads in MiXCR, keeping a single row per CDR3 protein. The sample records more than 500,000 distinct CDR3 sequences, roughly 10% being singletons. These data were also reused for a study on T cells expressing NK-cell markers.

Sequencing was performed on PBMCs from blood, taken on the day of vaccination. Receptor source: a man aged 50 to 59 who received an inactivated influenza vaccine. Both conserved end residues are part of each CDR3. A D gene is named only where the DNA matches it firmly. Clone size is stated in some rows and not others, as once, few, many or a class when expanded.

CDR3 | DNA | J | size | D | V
CASSEMSTEAFF | TGTGCCAGCAGCGAGATGAGCACTGAAGCTTTCTTT | TRBJ1-1 | many | . | TRBV7-9
CASSLAQYLQFF | TGTGCCAGCAGTTTAGCGCAGTATCTCCAGTTCTTC | TRBJ2-1 | . | . | TRBV12-3/TRBV12-4
CASRYLDDTGELFF | TGTGCCAGCAGATACTTGGATGACACCGGGGAGCTGTTTTTT | TRBJ2-2 | few | . | TRBV2
CASRPPGQAFLFNYGYTF | TGTGCCAGCAGACCCCCCGGACAGGCGTTCCTCTTTAACTATGGCTACACCTTC | TRBJ1-2 | . | TRBD1 | TRBV12-3/TRBV12-4
CSARGQGAGQPQHF | TGCAGTGCTAGAGGACAGGGAGCGGGTCAGCCCCAGCATTTT | TRBJ1-5 | . | TRBD1 | TRBV20-1
CASSLDHEGLKIYF | TGTGCCAGCAGCTTAGATCATGAAGGGCTGAAAATATATTTT | TRBJ1-3 | few | . | TRBV11-2
CASSFSPGELFF | TGTGCCAGCAGCTTCTCCCCCGGGGAGCTGTTTTTT | TRBJ2-2 | few | . | TRBV7-9
CASSYGQGAGETQYF | TGTGCCAGCAGCTATGGACAGGGGGCGGGAGAGACCCAGTACTTC | TRBJ2-5 | few | TRBD1 | TRBV9
CASSQLFMKREGPETQYF | TGCGCCAGCAGCCAATTGTTTATGAAGCGGGAGGGCCCGGAGACCCAGTACTTC | TRBJ2-5 | many | TRBD2 | TRBV4-1
CASSISGRAGEQYF | TGTGCCAGCAGTATTAGCGGGAGGGCCGGCGAGCAGTACTTC | TRBJ2-7 | . | TRBD2 | TRBV2
CASSSAGTGVREAFF | TGCGCCAGCAGCTCAGCCGGGACAGGAGTTCGTGAAGCTTTCTTT | TRBJ1-1 | once | TRBD1 | TRBV5-1
CASNNPSRDRNKETQYF | TGTGCCAGCAACAACCCTTCCCGGGACAGGAATAAGGAGACCCAGTACTTC | TRBJ2-5 | few | TRBD1 | TRBV7-9
CASSLAGLAGYEQYF | TGCGCCAGCAGCTTGGCGGGACTAGCAGGGTACGAGCAGTACTTC | TRBJ2-7 | many | TRBD2 | TRBV5-1
CASSPPGVEQFF | TGTGCCAGCTCACCACCGGGCGTTGAGCAGTTCTTC | TRBJ2-1 | few | . | TRBV18
CASSLGSGNEQYF | TGCGCCAGCAGCTTGGGTTCGGGGAACGAGCAGTACTTC | TRBJ2-7 | . | . | TRBV5-1
CASSPTDTYEQYF | TGTGCCAGCTCACCGACCGATACCTACGAGCAGTACTTC | TRBJ2-7 | few | . | TRBV18
CASSQEGRDVTGELFF | TGTGCCAGCAGCCAAGAAGGCAGGGATGTCACCGGGGAGCTGTTTTTT | TRBJ2-2 | few | . | TRBV4-2
CASMIRNEQFF | TGTGCCAGCATGATACGCAATGAGCAGTTCTTC | TRBJ2-1 | many | . | TRBV16